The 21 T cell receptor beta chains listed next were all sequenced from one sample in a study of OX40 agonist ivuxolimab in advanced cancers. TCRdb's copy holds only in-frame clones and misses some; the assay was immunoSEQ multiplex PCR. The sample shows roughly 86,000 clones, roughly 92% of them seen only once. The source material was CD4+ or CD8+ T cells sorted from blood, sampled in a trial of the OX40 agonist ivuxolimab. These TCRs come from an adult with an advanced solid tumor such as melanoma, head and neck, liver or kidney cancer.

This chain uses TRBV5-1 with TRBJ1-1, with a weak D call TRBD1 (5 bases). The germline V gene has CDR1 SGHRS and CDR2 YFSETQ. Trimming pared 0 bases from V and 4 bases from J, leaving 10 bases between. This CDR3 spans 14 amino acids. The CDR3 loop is CASSLGRAGTEAFF. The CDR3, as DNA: TGCGCCAGCAGCTTGGGCAGGGCGGGCACTGAAGCTTTCTTT. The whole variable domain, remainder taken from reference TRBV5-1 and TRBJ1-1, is KAGVTQTPRYLIKTRGQQVTLSCSPISGHRSVSWYQQTPGQGLQFLFEYFSETQRNKGNFPGRFSGRQFSNSRSEMNVSTLELGDSALYLCASSLGRAGTEAFFGQGTRLTVV.

This CDR3 is CASSQPGQGGVGQETQYF. The DNA of the CDR3 is TGTGCCAGCAGTCAACCGGGACAGGGGGGAGTGGGGCAAGAGACCCAGTACTTC. The rearrangement joins TRBV28 to TRBJ2-5; 11 bases line up with TRBD1. V was clipped by 5 bases and J by 2 bases; unmatched bases: 13. The CDR3 is 18 amino acids. In germline, CDR1 is MDHEN, CDR2 SYDVKM.

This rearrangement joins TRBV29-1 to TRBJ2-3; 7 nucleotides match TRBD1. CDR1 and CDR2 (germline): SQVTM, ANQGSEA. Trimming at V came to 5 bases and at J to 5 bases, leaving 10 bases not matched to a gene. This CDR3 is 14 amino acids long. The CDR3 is CSVQGQPTQDTQYF. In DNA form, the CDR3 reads TGCAGCGTTCAGGGACAGCCCACACAAGATACGCAGTATTTT.

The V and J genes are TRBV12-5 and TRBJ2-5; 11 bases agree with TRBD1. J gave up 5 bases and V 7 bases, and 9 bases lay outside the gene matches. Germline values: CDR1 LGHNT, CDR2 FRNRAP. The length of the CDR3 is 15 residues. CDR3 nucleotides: TGTGCTAGTGCCATGGACAGGGGGCATTCGGAGACCCAGTACTTC. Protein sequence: CASAMDRGHSETQYF.

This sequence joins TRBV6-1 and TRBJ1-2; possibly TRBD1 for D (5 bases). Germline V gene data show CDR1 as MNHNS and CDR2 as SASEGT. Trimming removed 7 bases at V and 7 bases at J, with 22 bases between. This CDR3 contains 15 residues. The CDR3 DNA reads TGTGCCAGCACTCCAGGAGGAGACTTCGGGGGTGGCTACACCTTC. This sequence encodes CASTPGGDFGGGYTF.

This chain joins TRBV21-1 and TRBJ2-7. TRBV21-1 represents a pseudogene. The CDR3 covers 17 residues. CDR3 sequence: CASSKGGRWGFCCEQYF. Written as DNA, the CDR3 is TGTGCCAGCAGCAAAGGGGGTAGGTGGGGTTTTTGCTGCGAGCAGTACTTC.

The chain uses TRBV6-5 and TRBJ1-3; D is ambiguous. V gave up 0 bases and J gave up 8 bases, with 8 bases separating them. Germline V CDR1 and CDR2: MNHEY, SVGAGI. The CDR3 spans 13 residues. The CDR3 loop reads CASSYSTLDTIYF. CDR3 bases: TGTGCCAGCAGTTACTCTACCTTGGACACCATATATTTT.

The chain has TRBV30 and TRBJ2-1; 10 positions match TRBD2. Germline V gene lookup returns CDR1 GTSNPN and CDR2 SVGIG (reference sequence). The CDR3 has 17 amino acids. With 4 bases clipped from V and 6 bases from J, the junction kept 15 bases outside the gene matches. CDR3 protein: CAWNNRGPGTSVNEQFF. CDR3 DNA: TGTGCCTGGAACAACAGGGGCCCCGGGACTAGCGTCAATGAGCAGTTCTTC.

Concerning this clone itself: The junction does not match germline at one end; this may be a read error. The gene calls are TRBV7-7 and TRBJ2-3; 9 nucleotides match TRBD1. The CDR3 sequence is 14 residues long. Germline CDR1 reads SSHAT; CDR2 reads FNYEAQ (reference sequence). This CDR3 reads CASSLGTGKNTQYF. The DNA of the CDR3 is TGTGCTAGCAGTCTAGGGACAGGGAAAAATACGCAGTATTTT. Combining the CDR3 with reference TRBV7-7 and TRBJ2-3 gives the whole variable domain GAGVSQSPRYKVTKRGQDVTLRCDPISSHATLYWYQQALGQGPEFLTYFNYEAQPDKSGLPSDRFSAERPEGSISTLTIQRTEQRDSAMYRCASSLGTGKNTQYFGPGTRLTVL.

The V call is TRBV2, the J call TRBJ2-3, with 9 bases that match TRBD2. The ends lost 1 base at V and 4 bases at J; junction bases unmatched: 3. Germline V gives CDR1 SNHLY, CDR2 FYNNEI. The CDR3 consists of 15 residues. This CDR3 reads CASSEGAGGADTQYF. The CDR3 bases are TGTGCCAGCAGTGAAGGAGCGGGAGGCGCAGATACGCAGTATTTT.

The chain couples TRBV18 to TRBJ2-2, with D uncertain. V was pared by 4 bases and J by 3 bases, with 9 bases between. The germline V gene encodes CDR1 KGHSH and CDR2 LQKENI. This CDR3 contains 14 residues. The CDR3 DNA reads TGTGCCAGCTCACGATTGCAGGACACCGGGGAGCTGTTTTTT. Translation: CASSRLQDTGELFF.

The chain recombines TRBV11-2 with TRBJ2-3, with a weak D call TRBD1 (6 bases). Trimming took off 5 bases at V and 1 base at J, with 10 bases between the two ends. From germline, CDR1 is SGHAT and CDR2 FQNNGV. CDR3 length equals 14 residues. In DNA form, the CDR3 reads TGTGCCAGCAGCCGGGACATAGGCACAGATACGCAGTATTTT. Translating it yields CASSRDIGTDTQYF.

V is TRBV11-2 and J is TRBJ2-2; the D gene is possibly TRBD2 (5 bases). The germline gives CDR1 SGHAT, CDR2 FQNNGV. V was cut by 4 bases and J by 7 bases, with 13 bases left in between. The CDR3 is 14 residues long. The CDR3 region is CASSSMSGNGELFF. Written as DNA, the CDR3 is TGTGCCAGCAGCTCAATGTCGGGGAACGGGGAGCTGTTTTTT.

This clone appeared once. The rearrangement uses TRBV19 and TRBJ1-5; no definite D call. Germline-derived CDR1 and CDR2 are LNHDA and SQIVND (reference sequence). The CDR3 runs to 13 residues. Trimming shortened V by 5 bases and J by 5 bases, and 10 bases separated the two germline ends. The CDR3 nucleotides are TGTGCCAGTAGTTTCAAGCCAGATCAGCCCCAGCATTTT. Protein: CASSFKPDQPQHF.

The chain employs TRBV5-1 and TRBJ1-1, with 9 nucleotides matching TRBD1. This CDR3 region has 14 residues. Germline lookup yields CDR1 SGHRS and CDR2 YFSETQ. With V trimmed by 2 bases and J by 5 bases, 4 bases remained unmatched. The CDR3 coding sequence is TGCGCCAGCAGCTTCGGGACAGGGATTACTGAAGCTTTCTTT. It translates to CASSFGTGITEAFF.

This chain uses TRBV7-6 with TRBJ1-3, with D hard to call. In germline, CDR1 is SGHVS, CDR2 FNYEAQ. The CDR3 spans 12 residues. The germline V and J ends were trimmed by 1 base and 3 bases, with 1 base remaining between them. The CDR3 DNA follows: TGTGCCAGCAGCTTAGATGGAAACACCATATATTTT. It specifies CASSLDGNTIYF.

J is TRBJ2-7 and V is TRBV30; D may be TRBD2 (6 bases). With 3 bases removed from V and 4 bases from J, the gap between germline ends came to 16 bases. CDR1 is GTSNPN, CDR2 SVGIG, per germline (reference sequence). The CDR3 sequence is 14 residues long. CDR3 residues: CAWSRDWSIYEQYF. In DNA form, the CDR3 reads TGTGCCTGGAGCCGGGACTGGTCTATATACGAGCAGTACTTC.

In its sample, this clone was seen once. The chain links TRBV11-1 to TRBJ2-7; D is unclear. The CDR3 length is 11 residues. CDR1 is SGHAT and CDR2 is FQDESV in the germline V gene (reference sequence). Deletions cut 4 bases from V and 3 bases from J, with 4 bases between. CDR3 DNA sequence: TGTGCCAGCAGCTCTCGCTACGAGCAGTACTTC. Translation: CASSSRYEQYF. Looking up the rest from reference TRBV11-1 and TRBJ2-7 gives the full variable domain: EAEVAQSPRYKITEKSQAVAFWCDPISGHATLYWYRQILGQGPELLVQFQDESVVDDSQLPKDRFSAERLKGVDSTLKIQPAELGDSAMYLCASSSRYEQYFGPGTRLTVT.

CDR3 bases: TGTGCCAGCAGCTTAGGGGCGGACGTAGCTAACTATGGCTACACCTTC. Protein: CASSLGADVANYGYTF. V usage is TRBV7-6 and J usage is TRBJ1-2; D remains unclear. The CDR3 contains 16 residues. Germline lookup yields CDR1 SGHVS and CDR2 FNYEAQ. Trimming left V 1 base short and J 0 bases short, with 12 bases between.

CDR3 sequence: CASSIRWDRGNNEQFF. In DNA, the CDR3 is TGTGCCAGTAGTATAAGGTGGGACAGGGGCAACAATGAGCAGTTCTTC. The J gene is TRBJ2-1, the V gene TRBV19; 10 bases map to TRBD1. Per germline, CDR1 LNHDA and CDR2 SQIVND (reference sequence). This CDR3 region has 16 residues. Unmatched junction bases numbered 6, after V lost 2 bases and J lost 5 bases.

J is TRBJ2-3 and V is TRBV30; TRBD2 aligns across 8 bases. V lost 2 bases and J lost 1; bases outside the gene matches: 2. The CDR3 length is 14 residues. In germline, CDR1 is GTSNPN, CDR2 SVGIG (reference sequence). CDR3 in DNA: TGTGCCTGGAGTCCGCGGGGGGGCACAGATACGCAGTATTTT. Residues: CAWSPRGGTDTQYF.